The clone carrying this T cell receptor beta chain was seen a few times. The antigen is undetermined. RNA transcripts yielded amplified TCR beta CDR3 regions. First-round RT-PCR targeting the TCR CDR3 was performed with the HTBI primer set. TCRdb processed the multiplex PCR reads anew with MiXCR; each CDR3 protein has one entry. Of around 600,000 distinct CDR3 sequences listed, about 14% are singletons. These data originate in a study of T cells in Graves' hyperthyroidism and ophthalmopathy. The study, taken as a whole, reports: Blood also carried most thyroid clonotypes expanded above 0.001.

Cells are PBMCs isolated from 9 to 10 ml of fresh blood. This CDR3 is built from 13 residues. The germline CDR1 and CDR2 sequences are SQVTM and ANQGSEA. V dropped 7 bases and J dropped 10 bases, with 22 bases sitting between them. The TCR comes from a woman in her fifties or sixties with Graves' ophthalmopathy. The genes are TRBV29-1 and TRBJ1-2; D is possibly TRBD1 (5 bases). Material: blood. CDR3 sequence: CSASSLGVTDYTF. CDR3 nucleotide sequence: TGCAGCGCCTCATCTTTGGGGGTGACTGACTACACCTTC.